This T cell receptor beta chain was recorded in a study of cytomegalovirus exposure and HLA in healthy donors. Study observations and caveats: What a later analysis reportedly showed was that an Asian-associated ancestry cluster had fewer N-insertions than the approximately 670-donor mean. A few CMV-associated chains were confirmed in vitro to be specific for CMV antigens. Trimming of TCR beta V- and J-genes showed a link, identified in a later analysis, to a missense DCLRE1C variant. Exclusion applied to some V segments, including TRBV6-2 and TRBV6-3, as they were indistinguishable.

The PCR used 60 Vbeta and 13 Jbeta primers. This table comes from immunoSEQ multiplex PCR, and its TCRdb copy is limited to in-frame clones, with some not included. There are more than 70,000 clones in the sample; roughly 70% occur only once, and 3% to 3.5% lies in the top ten. V was cut by 1 base and J by 1 base, with 15 bases left in between. CDR1 is LGHNA, CDR2 YSLEER, per germline. The CDR3 contains 17 residues. Turning to this clone: Its specificity is unknown.

The sample comprised PBMCs. The rearrangement links TRBV4-3 to TRBJ2-3; D perhaps matches TRBD2 (6 bases). The source of this sequence is a man between 40 and 49 years old in good health and CMV-seronegative. CDR3 sequence: CASSQVLGGTGTDTQYF. CDR3 nucleotide sequence: TGCGCCAGCAGCCAAGTATTGGGGGGAACAGGCACAGATACGCAGTATTTT.